This entry lists 10 T cell receptor beta chains sequenced from one sample in a study of cytomegalovirus exposure and HLA in healthy donors. Vbeta (60) and Jbeta (13) primers were used in the PCR. TCRdb's table, derived via immunoSEQ multiplex PCR, lists solely in-frame clones and lacks some. The sample shows 99,000 or so clones, roughly 13% of them seen only once. Input material: PBMCs. Source of these receptors: a man aged 35 to 55 in good health and CMV-seropositive.

The V call is TRBV5-1, the J call TRBJ2-1, with TRBD2 matching over 8 bases. Per the germline V gene, CDR1 is SGHRS and CDR2 is YFSETQ. This CDR3 region has 17 residues. Trimming at V came to 0 bases and at J to 2 bases, leaving 7 bases not matched to a gene. CDR3 DNA sequence: TGCGCCAGCAGCTTGGTTGGAGTGCGGGAGGCCTACAATGAGCAGTTCTTC. The encoded protein is CASSLVGVREAYNEQFF.

There are a few counts of this clone. The J gene is TRBJ1-1, the V gene TRBV5-1; possible D gene TRBD1, 5 bases. V lost 3 bases and J lost 0, with 18 bases in between. Germline V gene sequence: CDR1 SGHRS, CDR2 YFSETQ. CDR3 length equals 17 residues. DNA of the CDR3: TGCGCCAGCAGCTATGGGGCCATCTCTTCTATGAACACTGAAGCTTTCTTT. This sequence encodes CASSYGAISSMNTEAFF.

This sequence joins TRBV10-3 and TRBJ2-4; D ambiguous. V lost 3 bases to trimming and J lost 0 bases, with 12 bases between them. The CDR3 runs 16 residues. The germline gives CDR1 ENHRY, CDR2 SYGVKD. CDR3: CAISEVAELAKNIQYF. The CDR3 bases are TGTGCCATCAGTGAAGTAGCAGAACTAGCCAAAAACATTCAGTACTTC.

The chain combines TRBV4-3 with TRBJ2-2, with 7 bases fitting TRBD2. The V segment lost 1 base and the J segment 1 base; nucleotides outside the gene matches: 9. Germline V gene data show CDR1 as LGHNA and CDR2 as YSLEER. The CDR3 sequence is 18 residues long. CDR3 region: CASSQGRGLTKNTGELFF. The CDR3 bases are TGCGCCAGCAGCCAAGGCCGGGGACTAACCAAGAACACCGGGGAGCTGTTTTTT.

Only a few counts were recorded for this clone. The genes are TRBV7-7 and TRBJ2-3, with 13 bases lining up with TRBD2. The germline CDR1 and CDR2 sequences are SSHAT and FNYEAQ (reference sequence). J gave up 2 bases and V 5 bases, and 4 bases lay outside the gene matches. The CDR3 contains 16 residues. CDR3 DNA: TGTGCCAGCAGCCCAGGACTAGCGGGAGCCACAGATACGCAGTATTTT. Residues: CASSPGLAGATDTQYF. The full variable domain, in which reference TRBV7-7 and TRBJ2-3 provide the parts outside the CDR3, is GAGVSQSPRYKVTKRGQDVTLRCDPISSHATLYWYQQALGQGPEFLTYFNYEAQPDKSGLPSDRFSAERPEGSISTLTIQRTEQRDSAMYRCASSPGLAGATDTQYFGPGTRLTVL.

This clone was seen only a few times. The J gene is TRBJ1-1, the V gene TRBV5-1; D unresolved. This CDR3 has 13 residues. The germline V and J ends were trimmed by 3 bases and 5 bases, with 11 bases remaining between them. Germline CDR1 reads SGHRS; CDR2 reads YFSETQ. CDR3 nucleotides: TGCGCCAGCAGCTCGTCCGGGAGGACTGAAGCTTTCTTT. Translating gives CASSSSGRTEAFF. Full variable domain (rest looked up from reference TRBV5-1 and TRBJ1-1): KAGVTQTPRYLIKTRGQQVTLSCSPISGHRSVSWYQQTPGQGLQFLFEYFSETQRNKGNFPGRFSGRQFSNSRSEMNVSTLELGDSALYLCASSSSGRTEAFFGQGTRLTVV.

This clone was recorded at least ten times. The chain links TRBV29-1 to TRBJ1-2; D is uncertain. CDR3 length: 14 amino acids. Germline loops: CDR1 SQVTM, CDR2 ANQGSEA. The V and J ends lost 4 bases and 1 base respectively, with 13 bases between them. The CDR3 DNA reads as TGCAGCGTTGTAGGAGGGTTAAATAACTATGGCTACACCTTC. Translation gives CSVVGGLNNYGYTF.

This clone appeared once. V gene TRBV6-6 combines with J gene TRBJ2-4; 10 positions match TRBD1. Germline assignment: CDR1 MNHNY and CDR2 SVGAGI (reference sequence). V lost 6 bases, J lost 5 bases, and 7 bases stayed unmatched. The CDR3 loop spans 15 amino acids. The CDR3, as DNA: TGTGCCAGCAGGTCGGGACAGGGGCACCAAAACATTCAGTACTTC. This codes for CASRSGQGHQNIQYF.

V gene TRBV6-1 combines with J gene TRBJ1-5, with unresolved D. CDR1 and CDR2 from the germline V gene are MNHNS and SASEGT. CDR3 size: 13 residues. V was pared by 3 bases and J by 5 bases, with 8 bases between. The CDR3 coding sequence is TGTGCCAGCAGTGATCGGGAGGATCAGCCCCAGCATTTT. Residues: CASSDREDQPQHF.

This clone has more than one count but fewer than ten. V and J are TRBV4-3 and TRBJ2-7; the match to TRBD2 covers 7 bases. This CDR3 comprises 17 residues. Losses at the gene ends were 0 bases for V and 4 bases for J; bases not matched to a gene: 12. Germline values: CDR1 LGHNA, CDR2 YSLEER. CDR3 nucleotides: TGCGCCAGCAGCCAAGATCCAGGAGCGGGACTTTTATACGAGCAGTACTTC. Protein: CASSQDPGAGLLYEQYF.